These 18 T cell receptor beta chains came from one sample sequenced in a study of control samples from healthy donors and cancer patients. Sequenced by immunoSEQ multiplex PCR; TCRdb stores in-frame clones only, minus some. The data show more than 110,000 clones, more than 85% seen once. The sequenced sample was blood. These receptors were collected from a woman in her twenties or thirties in good health.

This chain connects TRBV30 to TRBJ1-1; possibly TRBD1 for D (5 bases). CDR1 and CDR2 (germline): GTSNPN, SVGIG (reference sequence). CDR3 length equals 12 residues. The V end was cut by 5 bases, the J end by 8 bases, with 15 bases between. The CDR3 DNA reads as TGTGCCTGGGGTCGGCAGGGTCCCGAAGCTTTCTTT. Amino acid sequence: CAWGRQGPEAFF.

This rearrangement joins TRBV18 to TRBJ2-5; 10 nucleotides align to TRBD1. There are 13 residues in the CDR3. Trimming took 8 bases from V and 5 from J; bases not matched to a gene: 5. CDR1 is KGHSH and CDR2 is LQKENI in the germline V gene. CDR3 DNA sequence: TGTGCCAGCGGACAGGGGGACGGGGAGACCCAGTACTTC. Encoded protein: CASGQGDGETQYF.

The gene calls are TRBV12-3 or TRBV12-4 and TRBJ1-1; D is ambiguous. The V end was cut by 5 bases, the J end by 0 bases, with 7 bases between. The CDR3 is made up of 13 amino acids. The DNA for the CDR3 is TGTGCCAGCAGTCCACAGATGAACACTGAAGCTTTCTTT. Its translation: CASSPQMNTEAFF.

CDR3: CTSSQGLAGTLAKNIQYF. The DNA of the CDR3 is TGCACCAGCAGCCAGGGACTAGCGGGGACCCTAGCCAAAAACATTCAGTACTTC. V gene TRBV1 combines with J gene TRBJ2-4; the D call in the table, TRBD2, was not verified against the DNA. TRBV1 is a listed pseudogene. The CDR3 spans 18 residues.

This chain connects TRBV29-1 to TRBJ2-5, with D possibly being TRBD1 (6 bases). CDR1 is SQVTM and CDR2 is ANQGSEA in the germline V gene. The CDR3 is 15 residues long. V was pared by 4 bases and J by 1 base, with 16 bases between. The CDR3 DNA reads as TGCAGCGTTGGGGGGCTCAACGGACCCCAAGAGACCCAGTACTTC. It yields the protein CSVGGLNGPQETQYF.

The rearrangement uses TRBV19 and TRBJ2-2; the match to TRBD1 covers 11 bases. V trimming: 7 bases; J trimming: 4 bases; junction bases outside the gene matches: 8. CDR3 length: 16 amino acids. Germline V gene sequence: CDR1 LNHDA, CDR2 SQIVND (reference sequence). CDR3 region: CASIRTGGASTGELFF. As DNA, the CDR3 is TGTGCCAGTATTAGGACAGGGGGCGCATCCACCGGGGAGCTGTTTTTT.

Worth noting for this clone: One end of the junction fails to match germline, which may point to a read error. This chain joins TRBV7-2 and TRBJ1-3, with D unclear. This CDR3 comprises 15 residues. Germline CDR1 and CDR2: SGHTA and FQGNSA. DNA for the CDR3: TGTGCCAACAGCTTCGGGGTTGGCTCTGGAAACACCATATATTTT. The encoded protein is CANSFGVGSGNTIYF.

This chain joins TRBV29-1 and TRBJ2-4; TRBD1 might be the D (6 bases). Trimming removed 3 bases from V and 2 bases from J, with 20 bases in between. Germline assignment: CDR1 SQVTM and CDR2 ANQGSEA. CDR3 length equals 17 residues. The chain's CDR3 is CSVEAGATSRSKNIQYF. In DNA form, the CDR3 reads TGCAGCGTTGAGGCAGGGGCGACATCGCGGTCCAAAAACATTCAGTACTTC.

V gene TRBV25-1 combines with J gene TRBJ1-2; 7 bases are a match to TRBD1. The germline V gene encodes CDR1 MGHDK and CDR2 SYGVNS. The CDR3 length is 12 residues. The V and J ends lost 7 bases and 2 bases, in that order; junction bases with no gene match: 1. CDR3: CASKQGNYGYTF. The CDR3 bases are TGTGCCAGCAAACAGGGGAACTATGGCTACACCTTC.

This clone has just one count. The gene calls are TRBV21-1 and TRBJ2-3; the table's D call, TRBD2, was not checked against the DNA. TRBV21-1 is deemed a pseudogene. The CDR3 has 19 residues. The CDR3 coding sequence is TGTGCCAGCAGCATCCCGATTTATCCTAGCGGGGCTAGCACAGATACGCAGTATTTT. Protein: CASSIPIYPSGASTDTQYF.

J is TRBJ1-1 and V is TRBV6-1, with 7 positions matching TRBD1. Germline V gene lookup returns CDR1 MNHNS and CDR2 SASEGT. Germline trimming cut 4 bases from V and 1 base from J; bases unmatched to any gene: 15. The CDR3 totals 18 residues. CDR3 in amino acids: CASSAFRTGRSSNTEAFF. The CDR3 DNA reads TGTGCCAGCAGTGCTTTCCGGACAGGCCGCTCGTCGAACACTGAAGCTTTCTTT.

J is TRBJ2-3 and V is TRBV2; 12 bases match TRBD2. The germline V gene encodes CDR1 SNHLY and CDR2 FYNNEI. Trimming cost V 9 bases and J 3 bases; bases outside gene matches: 7. This CDR3 is 15 amino acids long. The CDR3 region is CASATSGRLTDTQYF. Here the CDR3 DNA reads TGTGCCAGTGCAACTAGCGGGAGGCTTACAGATACGCAGTATTTT.

The sample holds a few counts of this clone. The gene calls are TRBV4-1 and TRBJ2-7; 8 positions match TRBD2. V lost 1 base to trimming and J lost 9 bases; unmatched junction nucleotides: 14. The CDR3 has 16 amino acids. CDR1 and CDR2 (germline): MGHRA, YSYEKL. This CDR3 is CASSQVSAGGRIPQYF. The CDR3 bases are TGCGCCAGCAGCCAAGTATCCGCGGGAGGCCGTATTCCGCAGTACTTC.

This clone occurred a few times. The chain carries TRBV2 and TRBJ2-1; TRBD2 matches 10 bases. There are 15 residues in the CDR3. In germline, CDR1 is SNHLY, CDR2 FYNNEI. V shed 6 bases, J shed 5 bases, and the junction held 7 bases outside the gene matches. The CDR3 loop is CASSLLAGSHNEQFF. In DNA, the CDR3 is TGTGCCAGCAGCCTACTAGCGGGGAGCCACAATGAGCAGTTCTTC.

The chain couples TRBV15 to TRBJ1-6, with 8 bases aligning to TRBD1. Germline-derived CDR1 and CDR2 are LNHNV and YYDKDF (reference sequence). This CDR3 spans 15 amino acids. V shed 4 bases and J 6 bases; nucleotides not matched to a gene: 5. For the CDR3, the DNA is TGTGCCACCAGCACGAGACAGGGGTCTAATTCACCCCTCCACTTT. Translating it yields CATSTRQGSNSPLHF. Complete variable domain (other parts from reference TRBV15 and TRBJ1-6): DAMVIQNPRYQVTQFGKPVTLSCSQTLNHNVMYWYQQKSSQAPKLLFHYYDKDFNNEADTPDNFQSRRPNTSFCFLDIRSPGLGDTAMYLCATSTRQGSNSPLHFGNGTRLTVT.

The chain couples TRBV7-2 to TRBJ1-2; D gene uncertain. Trimming shortened V by 3 bases and J by 4 bases, and 12 bases separated the two germline ends. Looked up from germline, CDR1 is SGHTA and CDR2 is FQGNSA. The CDR3 length is 14 residues. This CDR3 reads CASSFPGMGYGYTF. For the CDR3, the DNA is TGTGCCAGCAGCTTTCCGGGGATGGGCTATGGCTACACCTTC. Using reference TRBV7-2 and TRBJ1-2 for the parts outside the CDR3, the full variable domain is GAGVSQSPSNKVTEKGKDVELRCDPISGHTALYWYRQSLGQGLEFLIYFQGNSAPDKSGLPSDRFSAERTGGSVSTLTIQRTQQEDSAVYLCASSFPGMGYGYTFGSGTRLTVV.

The genes are TRBV3-1 (or the pseudogene TRBV3-2) and TRBJ1-2; D may be TRBD1 (5 bases). In germline, CDR1 is LGHDT, CDR2 YNNKEL (reference sequence). The CDR3 loop spans 17 amino acids. V was pared by 1 base and J by 5 bases, with 20 bases between. The CDR3 reads CASSQVQETALGYGYTF. In nucleotides, the CDR3 is TGTGCCAGCAGCCAAGTACAGGAGACCGCGTTGGGATATGGCTACACCTTC.

The rearrangement joins TRBV28 to TRBJ2-3; D gene uncertain. The CDR3 is 16 amino acids. Germline CDR1 is MDHEN and CDR2 is SYDVKM. V lost 3 bases, J lost 1 base, and 14 bases lay in between. CDR3 in DNA: TGTGCCAGCAGTTTGGCCGTGGAGTGGCGCACAGATACGCAGTATTTT. Encoded protein: CASSLAVEWRTDTQYF.